What follows is one TCR beta chain and its context. No antigen is known for it. TCRdb recomputed calls from the 5' RACE reads with MiXCR, one row per CDR3 protein. Of around 450,000 distinct CDR3 sequences in the sample, roughly 20% were seen once. Germline V gene data show CDR1 as SGHAT and CDR2 as FQNNGV. The CDR3 is made up of 11 amino acids. The V end was cut by 5 bases, the J end by 16 bases, with 15 bases between. This sample was taken from a study of T-cell memory formation after mild COVID-19. Across the whole study: Clusters were largely donor specific. Study outcomes and limitations: Second-wave clones that peaked on day 37 lacked confirmed SARS-CoV-2 specificity.

The V call is TRBV11-2, the J call TRBJ1-3; the D is unclear. The sequence was obtained from an adult woman who had mild COVID-19 (a few samples of this study predate the infection). Cell type and time point are not known. Specimen: PBMCs or a T cell subset sorted from them (not recorded which). The CDR3 region is CASSLQTEVYF. CDR3 DNA sequence: TGTGCCAGCAGCCTCCAGACGGAGGTTTATTTT.